This is a list of T cell receptor beta chains from one sample in a study of T cell responses to AZD1222 COVID-19 vaccine. Assay used: immunoSEQ multiplex PCR; TCRdb lists only in-frame clones, some missing. This table has roughly 80,000 clones, roughly 88% appearing once. The material was peripheral blood, obtained on day 0 of MenACWY control vaccination. Receptors were obtained from an adult in good health. Each CDR3 is given with its conserved first and last residue. A D gene is named only where the DNA matches it firmly. For some rows the clone size is stated as once, few or many, or as a class when expanded; others skip it.

-	-	11	TRBV30	TRBJ1-2	CAWGRQPVYTF	TGTGCCTGGGGAAGACAGCCTGTCTACACCTTC
-	-	14	TRBV9	TRBJ1-1	CASSVAQGSTEAFF	TGTGCCAGCAGCGTAGCCCAAGGGAGCACTGAAGCTTTCTTT
-	TRBD1	14	TRBV5-6	TRBJ2-3	CASSLEQGVATQYF	TGTGCCAGCAGCTTGGAACAGGGGGTTGCTACGCAGTATTTT
-	-	12	TRBV12-3/TRBV12-4	TRBJ1-2	CASSLPGYGYTF	TGTGCCAGCAGTTTACCGGGATATGGCTACACCTTC
-	TRBD2	16	TRBV19	TRBJ2-2	CASSIVAGVGTGELFF	TGTGCCAGTAGTATTGTTGCGGGGGTTGGCACCGGGGAGCTGTTTTTT
-	TRBD2	15	TRBV7-2	TRBJ2-3	CASSLSRLAEDTQYF	TGTGCCAGCAGCTTAAGTAGACTAGCGGAAGATACGCAGTATTTT
-	TRBD2	16	TRBV7-9	TRBJ2-5	CASSPLRVSGAVGQYF	TGTGCCAGCAGCCCGCTGAGGGTTAGCGGGGCGGTGGGCCAGTACTTC
once	TRBD2	18	TRBV4-1	TRBJ2-2	CASSLLLAGGGSTGELFF	TGCGCCAGCAGCCTTCTGCTAGCGGGGGGCGGATCCACCGGGGAGCTGTTTTTT
-	TRBD2	16	TRBV4-3	TRBJ2-2	CASSQDSGGDTGELFF	TGCGCCAGCAGCCAAGATAGCGGGGGAGACACCGGGGAGCTGTTTTTT
-	-	15	TRBV7-9	TRBJ2-1	CASSLVGGNYNEQFF	TGTGCCAGCAGCCTCGTGGGGGGAAACTACAATGAGCAGTTCTTC
-	-	12	TRBV25-1	TRBJ2-7	CASSEGLASQYF	TGTGCCAGCAGTGAAGGTCTGGCTAGTCAGTACTTC
once	-	14	TRBV7-3	TRBJ2-3	CASSLSGWRDTQYF	TGTGCCAGCAGCTTATCCGGGTGGAGAGATACGCAGTATTTT
once	-	12	TRBV12-3/TRBV12-4	TRBJ2-1	CASSPGGFEQFF	TGTGCCAGCAGTCCCGGGGGTTTTGAGCAGTTCTTC
-	-	14	TRBV20-1	TRBJ1-5	CSASDAGVNQPQHF	TGCAGTGCTAGTGATGCAGGGGTAAATCAGCCCCAGCATTTT
-	-	14	TRBV5-1	TRBJ1-5	CASSLEGGRQPQHF	TGCGCCAGCAGCTTGGAGGGAGGGAGGCAGCCCCAGCATTTT
-	-	13	TRBV24-1	TRBJ1-1	CATSVTGNTEAFF	TGTGCCACCAGTGTGACGGGGAACACTGAAGCTTTCTTT
once	-	15	TRBV30	TRBJ2-7	CAWSVGRQEASEQYF	TGTGCCTGGAGTGTAGGGAGGCAGGAAGCTAGCGAGCAGTACTTC
-	-	13	TRBV6-5	TRBJ1-6	CASSLLLNSPLHF	TGTGCCAGCAGTCTCCTACTAAATTCACCCCTCCACTTT
-	-	13	TRBV12-3/TRBV12-4	TRBJ1-2	CASSLGMASGYTF	TGTGCCAGCAGTTTAGGAATGGCCAGCGGCTACACCTTC
-	TRBD1	15	TRBV19	TRBJ1-5	CASSLPDRDNQPQHF	TGTGCCAGTAGTCTCCCGGACAGGGACAATCAGCCCCAGCATTTT
-	-	13	TRBV12-3/TRBV12-4	TRBJ1-2	CASSSTTDYGYTF	TGTGCCAGCAGTTCCACCACGGACTATGGCTACACCTTC
-	-	14	TRBV2	TRBJ1-2	CASSPQGFNYGYTF	TGTGCCAGCAGTCCGCAGGGGTTTAACTATGGCTACACCTTC
once	-	13	TRBV11-3	TRBJ2-5	CASSQGIMETQYF	TGTGCCAGCAGCCAGGGGATTATGGAGACCCAGTACTTC
few	-	13	TRBV29-1	TRBJ2-7	CSVEETSTVVQYF	TGCAGCGTTGAAGAAACCTCGACCGTCGTGCAGTACTTC
-	-	15	TRBV3-1/TRBV3-2	TRBJ2-3	CASSQDLSSTDTQYF	TGTGCCAGCAGCCAAGACCTATCGAGCACAGATACGCAGTATTTT
-	-	15	TRBV5-5	TRBJ1-1	CASSLLLDRNTEAFF	TGTGCCAGCAGCTTGCTATTGGATAGGAACACTGAAGCTTTCTTT
-	-	13	TRBV7-9	TRBJ1-2	CASSLAASGGYTF	TGTGCCAGCAGCTTAGCCGCTTCCGGTGGCTACACCTTC
-	-	16	TRBV5-5	TRBJ1-1	CASNFYGSGLNTEAFF	TGTGCCAGCAACTTCTACGGAAGCGGTCTTAACACTGAAGCTTTCTTT
few	TRBD1	13	TRBV6-5	TRBJ1-5	CASSLTGVQPQHF	TGTGCCAGCAGCCTGACAGGGGTCCAGCCCCAGCATTTT
-	TRBD1	16	TRBV7-2	TRBJ2-3	CASSLRQGLSTDTQYF	TGTGCCAGCAGCTTACGACAGGGATTAAGCACAGATACGCAGTATTTT
-	-	14	TRBV5-1	TRBJ2-1	CASSPPGSYNEQFF	TGCGCCAGCAGCCCACCCGGGTCCTACAATGAGCAGTTCTTC
-	TRBD1	15	TRBV3-1/TRBV3-2	TRBJ1-2	CASSQQQGAGYGYTF	TGTGCCAGCAGCCAGCAACAGGGGGCGGGCTATGGCTACACCTTC
-	-	14	TRBV11-2	TRBJ2-5	CASSSALGPETQYF	TGTGCCAGCAGCTCTGCCCTCGGGCCAGAGACCCAGTACTTC
-	-	15	TRBV6-5	TRBJ1-5	CATRGNPSSDQPQHF	TGTGCCACCAGGGGAAATCCGTCGAGTGATCAGCCCCAGCATTTT
-	-	13	TRBV5-1	TRBJ1-1	CASSPVLGTEAFF	TGCGCCAGCAGCCCCGTGTTAGGCACTGAAGCTTTCTTT
-	-	16	TRBV5-1	TRBJ1-4	CASSFGGRTLNEKLFF	TGCGCCAGCAGCTTCGGAGGGCGGACCCTTAATGAAAAACTGTTTTTT
few	-	14	TRBV19	TRBJ1-1	CASSIGGLNTEAFF	TGTGCCAGTAGTATAGGGGGCTTGAACACTGAAGCTTTCTTT
once	-	13	TRBV29-1	TRBJ1-5	CSVAPGRNQPQHF	TGCAGCGTTGCGCCGGGCCGGAATCAGCCCCAGCATTTT
-	-	16	TRBV9	TRBJ1-4	CASSEGRLSLNEKLFF	TGTGCCAGCAGCGAGGGACGCTTGTCCCTTAATGAAAAACTGTTTTTT
once	-	14	TRBV6-5	TRBJ1-5	CASRPTGINQPQHF	TGTGCCAGCAGACCGACAGGTATTAATCAGCCCCAGCATTTT
once	-	16	TRBV30	TRBJ1-5	CAWSDTVGSLNQPQHF	TGTGCCTGGAGTGATACGGTAGGGAGCCTTAATCAGCCCCAGCATTTT
-	-	15	TRBV6-5	TRBJ2-5	CASSYSSAGQETQYF	TGTGCCAGCAGTTACTCATCGGCCGGCCAAGAGACCCAGTACTTC
-	-	16	TRBV10-3	TRBJ1-2	CAISEAGATPNYGYTF	TGTGCCATCAGTGAGGCAGGGGCGACGCCAAACTATGGCTACACCTTC
-	-	19	TRBV6-2/TRBV6-3	TRBJ2-2	CASSYAPWVPRTNTGELFF	TGTGCCAGCAGTTACGCACCCTGGGTACCCCGGACGAACACCGGGGAGCTGTTTTTT
-	TRBD1	15	TRBV29-1	TRBJ2-2	CSARGGQGNTGELFF	TGCAGCGCCCGAGGGGGACAGGGCAACACCGGGGAGCTGTTTTTT
-	TRBD1	15	TRBV6-5	TRBJ2-1	CASRPGQGRNNEQFF	TGTGCCAGCAGACCTGGACAGGGCCGTAACAATGAGCAGTTCTTC
-	-	11	TRBV11-3	TRBJ1-1	CASSLGGTAFF	TGTGCCAGCAGCTTAGGAGGGACGGCTTTCTTT
-	-	13	TRBV24-1	TRBJ1-2	CATRDSRKGGYTF	TGTGCCACCAGAGACAGCAGGAAGGGTGGCTACACCTTC
few	TRBD1	15	TRBV6-5	TRBJ1-1	CASSSLGQGNTEAFF	TGTGCCAGCAGTTCCCTCGGACAGGGGAACACTGAAGCTTTCTTT
-	TRBD1	16	TRBV19	TRBJ2-1	CASSRAGTGTYNEQFF	TGTGCCAGTAGTAGAGCAGGGACAGGGACCTACAATGAGCAGTTCTTC
-	-	16	TRBV30	TRBJ2-2	CAWRGARGWGTGELFF	TGTGCCTGGAGAGGAGCTAGGGGGTGGGGTACCGGGGAGCTGTTTTTT
-	TRBD2	16	TRBV5-1	TRBJ2-5	CASSLVPSGGAETQYF	TGCGCCAGCAGCTTGGTACCTAGCGGGGGGGCAGAGACCCAGTACTTC
once	-	12	TRBV30	TRBJ1-1	CAWSPTNTEAFF	TGTGCCTGGAGTCCCACGAACACTGAAGCTTTCTTT
-	-	14	TRBV7-3	TRBJ2-3	CASSEGGVTDTQYF	TGTGCCAGCAGCGAAGGGGGGGTCACAGATACGCAGTATTTT
few	-	16	TRBV9	TRBJ2-3	CASSVSGARGSDTQYF	TGTGCCAGCAGCGTTTCAGGGGCGAGGGGGTCCGATACGCAGTATTTT